This is a list of T cell receptor beta chains from one sample in a study of response to subunit inactivated influenza vaccine. MiXCR was run by TCRdb on the RT-PCR reads, yielding one entry per CDR3 protein. This table holds 530,000 or so distinct CDR3 sequences, around 15% found once. The source material was PBMCs from blood, sampled roughly 12 days after vaccination. These TCRs come from a man between 45 and 60 years old who received an inactivated influenza vaccine. The CDR3 runs from the conserved cysteine through the conserved F or W. A D gene is named only where the DNA matches it firmly. Only part of the rows carry a size: once, few, many, or a class if the clone is expanded.

cdr3_nt: TGCGCCAGCAGCTTGGAGCTAGTGATCAATGAGCAGTTCTTC
cdr3_aa: CASSLELVINEQFF
clone_size: few
v_call: TRBV5-1
j_call: TRBJ2-1
d_call: .

cdr3_nt: TGTGCCACCAGTGATCCAACGTACAATGAGCAGTTCTTC
cdr3_aa: CATSDPTYNEQFF
clone_size: many
v_call: TRBV24-1
j_call: TRBJ2-1
d_call: .

cdr3_nt: TGTGCCAGCAGCCAAGCCCCTCAAAACTCTGGGGCCAACGTCCTGACTTTC
cdr3_aa: CASSQAPQNSGANVLTF
clone_size: .
v_call: TRBV4-2
j_call: TRBJ2-6
d_call: .

cdr3_nt: TGTGCCAGCAGCCAAGCGGCGAACTACGAGCAGTACTTC
cdr3_aa: CASSQAANYEQYF
clone_size: .
v_call: TRBV3-1
j_call: TRBJ2-7
d_call: .

cdr3_nt: TGTGCCAGCAGTCCCGGGACTAGCGGGGTGCGACAGTTCTTC
cdr3_aa: CASSPGTSGVRQFF
clone_size: few
v_call: TRBV6-2/TRBV6-3
j_call: TRBJ2-1
d_call: TRBD2

cdr3_nt: TGCGCCAGCAGCCAAGGGGGAAGCGGGGGGACGCAGTTCTTC
cdr3_aa: CASSQGGSGGTQFF
clone_size: .
v_call: TRBV4-1
j_call: TRBJ2-1
d_call: TRBD2

cdr3_nt: TGTGCCATCAGTGGGACTAGCGGATTGTACAATGAGCAGTTCTTC
cdr3_aa: CAISGTSGLYNEQFF
clone_size: few
v_call: TRBV10-3
j_call: TRBJ2-1
d_call: TRBD2

cdr3_nt: TGTGCCATCAGGGCGGAGGGACCCTATAATTCACCCCTCCACTTT
cdr3_aa: CAIRAEGPYNSPLHF
clone_size: few
v_call: TRBV10-3
j_call: TRBJ1-6
d_call: .

cdr3_nt: TGCAGTGTAAGCCGGGGCGGGAGCTCCTACAATGAGCAGTTCTTC
cdr3_aa: CSVSRGGSSYNEQFF
clone_size: .
v_call: TRBV20-1
j_call: TRBJ2-1
d_call: TRBD2

cdr3_nt: TGTGCCAGCACCTTTCAGGGGGCGGTGGGCAATCAGCCCCAGCATTTT
cdr3_aa: CASTFQGAVGNQPQHF
clone_size: many
v_call: TRBV12-3/TRBV12-4
j_call: TRBJ1-5
d_call: TRBD1

cdr3_nt: TGTGCCGCCTCAGCGGGGAGATTGACCGGGGAGCTGTTTTTT
cdr3_aa: CAASAGRLTGELFF
clone_size: few
v_call: TRBV12-3/TRBV12-4
j_call: TRBJ2-2
d_call: TRBD2

cdr3_nt: TGCAGTGCTAAGGCGACAGACAGGTACCAAGAGACCCAGTACTTC
cdr3_aa: CSAKATDRYQETQYF
clone_size: .
v_call: TRBV20-1
j_call: TRBJ2-5
d_call: .

cdr3_nt: TGTGCCAGCAGTGAGCAGGGAAGCGCGTACTTC
cdr3_aa: CASSEQGSAYF
clone_size: few
v_call: TRBV25-1
j_call: TRBJ2-5
d_call: .

cdr3_nt: TGCAGTGCTAGGGCCACTCGGACTAGCGGGAGCCCCTACAATGAGCAGTTCTTC
cdr3_aa: CSARATRTSGSPYNEQFF
clone_size: .
v_call: TRBV20-1
j_call: TRBJ2-1
d_call: TRBD2

cdr3_nt: TGCGCCAGCAGCTTATCAGCTCACGAGCAGTACTTC
cdr3_aa: CASSLSAHEQYF
clone_size: few
v_call: TRBV5-1
j_call: TRBJ2-7
d_call: .

cdr3_nt: TGCAGCGTTGAAGCCGACAGACCCCATACCAGCACAGATACGCAGTATTTT
cdr3_aa: CSVEADRPHTSTDTQYF
clone_size: .
v_call: TRBV29-1
j_call: TRBJ2-3
d_call: .

cdr3_nt: TGCGCCAGCAGCCAAACGGGACAGCGAGCAACTAATGAAAAACTGTTTTTT
cdr3_aa: CASSQTGQRATNEKLFF
clone_size: few
v_call: TRBV4-3
j_call: TRBJ1-4
d_call: TRBD1

cdr3_nt: TGTGCCAGCCACAAGGGACCCTCCTATAATTCACCCCTCCACTTT
cdr3_aa: CASHKGPSYNSPLHF
clone_size: .
v_call: TRBV6-1
j_call: TRBJ1-6
d_call: .

cdr3_nt: TGTGCCAGCAGTCTTAGCGGGAGGTCTGGCGGGGAGCTGTTTTTT
cdr3_aa: CASSLSGRSGGELFF
clone_size: few
v_call: TRBV6-1
j_call: TRBJ2-2
d_call: TRBD2

cdr3_nt: TGTGCCAGCAGCTCGGAGTATACGCAGTATTTT
cdr3_aa: CASSSEYTQYF
clone_size: .
v_call: TRBV14
j_call: TRBJ2-3
d_call: .

cdr3_nt: TGTGCCAGCAGCCAAGATTTGAAGGGCGGCTATGGCTACACCTTC
cdr3_aa: CASSQDLKGGYGYTF
clone_size: few
v_call: TRBV4-2
j_call: TRBJ1-2
d_call: .

cdr3_nt: TGTGCCAGCAGCTTAGATATCGCGGGTGGCTACGAGCAGTACTTC
cdr3_aa: CASSLDIAGGYEQYF
clone_size: .
v_call: TRBV11-2
j_call: TRBJ2-7
d_call: .

cdr3_nt: TGTGCCAGCAGCTCGCAGGGGACCAGGCCCGGGGAGCTGTTTTTT
cdr3_aa: CASSSQGTRPGELFF
clone_size: many
v_call: TRBV7-8
j_call: TRBJ2-2
d_call: .

cdr3_nt: TGCGCCAGCAGCCCCTCGGGACAGGGGCTCGAGCAGTACTTC
cdr3_aa: CASSPSGQGLEQYF
clone_size: few
v_call: TRBV5-1
j_call: TRBJ2-7
d_call: TRBD1

cdr3_nt: TGCGCCAACAGCCCGGGACAGGGTCGTGAAAAACTGTTTTTT
cdr3_aa: CANSPGQGREKLFF
clone_size: once
v_call: TRBV4-1
j_call: TRBJ1-4
d_call: TRBD1

cdr3_nt: TGTGCCAGCTCACGACGGGCAGGGGTGGGCTCTGACGAGCAGTACTTC
cdr3_aa: CASSRRAGVGSDEQYF
clone_size: .
v_call: TRBV18
j_call: TRBJ2-7
d_call: .

cdr3_nt: TGTGCCAGCAGAGACTCCGGGACAGGAGAAAATCAGCCCCAGCATTTT
cdr3_aa: CASRDSGTGENQPQHF
clone_size: few
v_call: TRBV6-5
j_call: TRBJ1-5
d_call: TRBD1

cdr3_nt: TGTGCCAGCAGCTTGGTATTACGGGACAGAGACAACACCGGGGAGCTGTTTTTT
cdr3_aa: CASSLVLRDRDNTGELFF
clone_size: few
v_call: TRBV5-6
j_call: TRBJ2-2
d_call: TRBD1

cdr3_nt: TGTGCCAGCAGCTCAAACAACGGACTAGCGGGATCCTACGAGCAGTACTTC
cdr3_aa: CASSSNNGLAGSYEQYF
clone_size: few
v_call: TRBV7-9
j_call: TRBJ2-7
d_call: TRBD2

cdr3_nt: TGCAGTGCATTCGGGACTAGCGGCCGTCTAGATACGCAGTATTTT
cdr3_aa: CSAFGTSGRLDTQYF
clone_size: few
v_call: TRBV20-1
j_call: TRBJ2-3
d_call: TRBD2

cdr3_nt: TGCGCCAGCAGCTTGGGGACAGCTCTACCATCCACCTACGAGCAGTACTTC
cdr3_aa: CASSLGTALPSTYEQYF
clone_size: few
v_call: TRBV5-1
j_call: TRBJ2-7
d_call: .

cdr3_nt: TGCGCCAGCAGTGGGGACAGGGTCTATGGCTACACCTTC
cdr3_aa: CASSGDRVYGYTF
clone_size: many
v_call: TRBV10-2
j_call: TRBJ1-2
d_call: TRBD1

cdr3_nt: TGTGCCAGCAGCCAAGATATGGGTTTGGGAGAGACCCAGTACTTC
cdr3_aa: CASSQDMGLGETQYF
clone_size: few
v_call: TRBV3-1
j_call: TRBJ2-5
d_call: .

cdr3_nt: TGCAGTGCTAGAGATGGCCAGGGGTCCTACAATGAGCAGTTCTTC
cdr3_aa: CSARDGQGSYNEQFF
clone_size: few
v_call: TRBV20-1
j_call: TRBJ2-1
d_call: .

cdr3_nt: TGTGCCAGCAGTACAGGGCGAGATGGAGAGACCCAGTACTTC
cdr3_aa: CASSTGRDGETQYF
clone_size: .
v_call: TRBV12-3/TRBV12-4
j_call: TRBJ2-5
d_call: .

cdr3_nt: TGCAGCGTTATAGGACTAGCTTACAATGAGCAGTTCTTC
cdr3_aa: CSVIGLAYNEQFF
clone_size: .
v_call: TRBV29-1
j_call: TRBJ2-1
d_call: TRBD2

cdr3_nt: TGTGCCAGCCGAAAGCCACCGTCCAGAGCCGAGCAGTACTTC
cdr3_aa: CASRKPPSRAEQYF
clone_size: .
v_call: TRBV6-2/TRBV6-3
j_call: TRBJ2-7
d_call: .

cdr3_nt: TGTGCCAGCACTCCCCGGAACTATGGCTACACCTTC
cdr3_aa: CASTPRNYGYTF
clone_size: .
v_call: TRBV28
j_call: TRBJ1-2
d_call: .

cdr3_nt: TGTGCCCGTGGGACAGGGGGCTCGGAAGGCACTGAAGCTTTCTTT
cdr3_aa: CARGTGGSEGTEAFF
clone_size: few
v_call: TRBV30
j_call: TRBJ1-1
d_call: TRBD1

cdr3_nt: TGTGCCAGCAGCGTCGGACTAGCGGGCTTCTACAATGAGCAGTTCTTC
cdr3_aa: CASSVGLAGFYNEQFF
clone_size: .
v_call: TRBV9
j_call: TRBJ2-1
d_call: TRBD2

cdr3_nt: TGCGCCAGCAGCTTGCAGCAGGGGCCGGGTGCTGAAGCTTTCTTT
cdr3_aa: CASSLQQGPGAEAFF
clone_size: .
v_call: TRBV5-1
j_call: TRBJ1-1
d_call: .

cdr3_nt: TGCGCCAGCAGCTTGTGGCAGGGGAAAGAGACCCAGTACTTC
cdr3_aa: CASSLWQGKETQYF
clone_size: .
v_call: TRBV5-1
j_call: TRBJ2-5
d_call: .

cdr3_nt: TGCGCCAGCAGCCAAGATCCCCAGAGCACAGATACGCAGTATTTT
cdr3_aa: CASSQDPQSTDTQYF
clone_size: .
v_call: TRBV4-3
j_call: TRBJ2-3
d_call: .

cdr3_nt: TGTGCCAGCAGACCCTGGGGGGGGGGCACAGATACGCAGTATTTT
cdr3_aa: CASRPWGGGTDTQYF
clone_size: many
v_call: TRBV12-3/TRBV12-4
j_call: TRBJ2-3
d_call: TRBD2

cdr3_nt: TGTGCCAGCAGCTGGGGGACAGGGGAAGGTGAAAAACTGTTTTTT
cdr3_aa: CASSWGTGEGEKLFF
clone_size: few
v_call: TRBV7-8
j_call: TRBJ1-4
d_call: TRBD1

cdr3_nt: TGTGCTAGCAGCTTAGCGCATACAGTTGGCAATGAGCAGTTCTTC
cdr3_aa: CASSLAHTVGNEQFF
clone_size: few
v_call: TRBV7-7
j_call: TRBJ2-1
d_call: .

cdr3_nt: TGCGCCAGCAGCCAAGATCGACAGCATAATCAGCCCCAGCATTTT
cdr3_aa: CASSQDRQHNQPQHF
clone_size: .
v_call: TRBV4-3
j_call: TRBJ1-5
d_call: .

cdr3_nt: TGTGCCAGCAGTGGGGTGGGGCCGCCGTTCTTC
cdr3_aa: CASSGVGPPFF
clone_size: few
v_call: TRBV12-3/TRBV12-4
j_call: TRBJ2-1
d_call: .

cdr3_nt: TGTGCCAGCAGCGTACTACAGGGGAACTATGGCTACACCTTC
cdr3_aa: CASSVLQGNYGYTF
clone_size: .
v_call: TRBV5-6
j_call: TRBJ1-2
d_call: TRBD1

cdr3_nt: TGTGCCAGCAGCCGAAACAGGTTCACTGAAGCTTTCTTT
cdr3_aa: CASSRNRFTEAFF
clone_size: many
v_call: TRBV6-6
j_call: TRBJ1-1
d_call: .

cdr3_nt: TGTGCCAGCTCACCCGTAGCGGGATCCACAGATACGCAGTATTTT
cdr3_aa: CASSPVAGSTDTQYF
clone_size: few
v_call: TRBV18
j_call: TRBJ2-3
d_call: TRBD2

cdr3_nt: TGCAGCGCCATGTTGGGGTACGAGCAGTACTTC
cdr3_aa: CSAMLGYEQYF
clone_size: .
v_call: TRBV29-1
j_call: TRBJ2-7
d_call: .

cdr3_nt: TGTGCCAGCAGTTCCGGGAAGGGAGTCGCTGGGAATGAGCAGTTCTTC
cdr3_aa: CASSSGKGVAGNEQFF
clone_size: .
v_call: TRBV28
j_call: TRBJ2-1
d_call: .

cdr3_nt: TGCAGTGCGACACAGGGAATAGGCACTGAAGCTTTCTTT
cdr3_aa: CSATQGIGTEAFF
clone_size: .
v_call: TRBV20-1
j_call: TRBJ1-1
d_call: .

cdr3_nt: TGCAGTGCTAGAAAGCGCGGCGGATCCTACGAGCAGTACTTC
cdr3_aa: CSARKRGGSYEQYF
clone_size: .
v_call: TRBV20-1
j_call: TRBJ2-7
d_call: .

cdr3_nt: TGTGCCAGCAGCTTAGGGGGACAGGGAATCGAAGATACGCAGTATTTT
cdr3_aa: CASSLGGQGIEDTQYF
clone_size: .
v_call: TRBV13
j_call: TRBJ2-3
d_call: TRBD1

cdr3_nt: TGTGCCAGCAGCCCCCGGGGGCGGGGAGATACGCAGTATTTT
cdr3_aa: CASSPRGRGDTQYF
clone_size: many
v_call: TRBV3-1
j_call: TRBJ2-3
d_call: .